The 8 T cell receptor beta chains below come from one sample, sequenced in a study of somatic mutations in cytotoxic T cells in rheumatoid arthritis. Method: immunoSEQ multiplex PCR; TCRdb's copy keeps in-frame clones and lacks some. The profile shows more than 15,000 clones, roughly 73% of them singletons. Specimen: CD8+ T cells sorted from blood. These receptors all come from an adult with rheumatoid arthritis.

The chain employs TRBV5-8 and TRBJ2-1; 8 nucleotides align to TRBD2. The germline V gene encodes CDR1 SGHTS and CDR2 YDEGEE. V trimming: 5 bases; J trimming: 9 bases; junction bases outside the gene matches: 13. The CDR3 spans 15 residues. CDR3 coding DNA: TGTGCCAGCAGTCCTCTAGCGGGCACATTCACTGAGCAGTTCTTC. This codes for CASSPLAGTFTEQFF.

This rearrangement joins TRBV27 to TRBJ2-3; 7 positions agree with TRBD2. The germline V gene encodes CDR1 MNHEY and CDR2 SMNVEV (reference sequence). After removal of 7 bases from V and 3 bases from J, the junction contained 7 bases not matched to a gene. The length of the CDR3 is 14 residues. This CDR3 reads CASNFVGGTDTQYF. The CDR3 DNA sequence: TGTGCCAGCAATTTTGTGGGGGGGACAGATACGCAGTATTTT.

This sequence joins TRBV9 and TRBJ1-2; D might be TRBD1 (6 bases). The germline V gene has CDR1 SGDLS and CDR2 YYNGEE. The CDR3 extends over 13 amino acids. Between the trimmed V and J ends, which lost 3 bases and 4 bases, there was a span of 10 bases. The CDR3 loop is CASSEGGIYGYTF. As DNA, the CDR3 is TGTGCCAGCAGCGAAGGGGGAATCTATGGCTACACCTTC.

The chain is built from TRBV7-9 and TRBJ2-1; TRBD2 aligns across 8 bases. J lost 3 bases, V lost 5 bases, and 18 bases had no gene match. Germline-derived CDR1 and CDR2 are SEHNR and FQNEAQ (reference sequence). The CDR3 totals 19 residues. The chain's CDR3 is CASSPLLAERGVDYNEQFF. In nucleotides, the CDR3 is TGTGCCAGCAGCCCACTACTAGCGGAGAGGGGGGTGGACTACAATGAGCAGTTCTTC.

This CDR3 reads CASSISQYNEQFF. CDR3 nucleotides: TGTGCCAGTAGTATAAGTCAGTACAATGAGCAGTTCTTC. The chain is built from TRBV19 and TRBJ2-1; no definite D call. Germline V gives CDR1 LNHDA, CDR2 SQIVND (reference sequence). Trimming left V 2 bases short and J 4 bases short, with 6 bases between. The CDR3 totals 13 residues.

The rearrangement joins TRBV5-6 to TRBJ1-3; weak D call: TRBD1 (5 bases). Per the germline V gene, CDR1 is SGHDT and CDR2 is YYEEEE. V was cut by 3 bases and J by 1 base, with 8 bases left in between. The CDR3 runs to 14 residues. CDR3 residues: CASSWGNSGNTIYF. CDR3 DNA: TGTGCCAGCAGCTGGGGGAATTCTGGAAACACCATATATTTT.

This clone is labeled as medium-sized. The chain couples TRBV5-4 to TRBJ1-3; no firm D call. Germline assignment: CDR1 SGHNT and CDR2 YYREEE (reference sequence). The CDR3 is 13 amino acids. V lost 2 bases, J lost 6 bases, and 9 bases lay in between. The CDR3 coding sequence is TGTGCCAGCAGCTTCAGGTCGCTAAACACCATATATTTT. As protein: CASSFRSLNTIYF.

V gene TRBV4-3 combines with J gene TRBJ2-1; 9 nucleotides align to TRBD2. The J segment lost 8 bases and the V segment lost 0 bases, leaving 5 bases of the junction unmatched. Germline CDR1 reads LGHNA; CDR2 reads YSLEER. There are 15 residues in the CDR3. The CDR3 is CASSQDGTSRDEQFF. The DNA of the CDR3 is TGCGCCAGCAGCCAAGATGGGACTAGCAGAGATGAGCAGTTCTTC.